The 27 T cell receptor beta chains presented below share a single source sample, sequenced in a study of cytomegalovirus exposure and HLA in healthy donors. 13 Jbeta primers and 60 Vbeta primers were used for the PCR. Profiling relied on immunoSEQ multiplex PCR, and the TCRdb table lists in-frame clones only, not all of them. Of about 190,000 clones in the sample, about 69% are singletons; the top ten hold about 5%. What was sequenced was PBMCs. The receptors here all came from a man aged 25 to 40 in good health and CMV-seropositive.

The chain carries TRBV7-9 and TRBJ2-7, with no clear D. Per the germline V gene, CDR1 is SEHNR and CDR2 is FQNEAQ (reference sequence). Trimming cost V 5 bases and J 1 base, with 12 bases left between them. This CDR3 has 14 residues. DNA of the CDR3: TGTGCCAGCAGCCTTGATAGCCGGTCCTACGAGCAGTACTTC. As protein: CASSLDSRSYEQYF.

The chain's CDR3 is CASSTRTVTSGNTIYF. DNA of the CDR3: TGTGCCAGCAGTACCCGGACAGTAACATCTGGAAACACCATATATTTT. The chain recombines TRBV2 with TRBJ1-3, with D possibly TRBD1 on 6 matching bases. CDR1 is SNHLY, CDR2 FYNNEI, per germline. This CDR3 spans 16 amino acids. Trimming took 5 bases from V and 1 from J, leaving 15 bases between them.

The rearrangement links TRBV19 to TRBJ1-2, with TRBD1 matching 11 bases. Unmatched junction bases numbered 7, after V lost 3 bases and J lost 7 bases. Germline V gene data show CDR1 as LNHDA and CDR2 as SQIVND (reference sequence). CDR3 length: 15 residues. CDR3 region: CASSMDRGHAGGYTF. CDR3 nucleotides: TGTGCCAGTAGTATGGACAGGGGGCATGCTGGTGGCTACACCTTC.

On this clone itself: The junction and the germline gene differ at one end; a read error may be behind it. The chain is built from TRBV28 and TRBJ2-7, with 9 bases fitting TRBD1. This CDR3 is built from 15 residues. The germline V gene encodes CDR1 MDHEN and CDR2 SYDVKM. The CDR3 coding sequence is TGTGCCAGCAGTTTACGGGACAGGGAATCCTCCGAGCAGTACTTC. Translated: CASSLRDRESSEQYF. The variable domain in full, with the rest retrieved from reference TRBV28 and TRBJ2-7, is DVKVTQSSRYLVKRTGEKVFLECVQDMDHENMFWYRQDPGLGLRLIYFSYDVKMKEKGDIPEGYSVSREKKERFSLILESASTNQTSMYLCASSLRDRESSEQYFGPGTRLTVT.

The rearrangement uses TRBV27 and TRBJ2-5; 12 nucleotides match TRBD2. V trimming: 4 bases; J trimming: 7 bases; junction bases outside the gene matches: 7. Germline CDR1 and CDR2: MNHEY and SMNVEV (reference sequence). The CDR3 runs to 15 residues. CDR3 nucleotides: TGTGCCAGCAGTTCTAGCGGGAGGGGGGGAGGGACCCAGTACTTC. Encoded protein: CASSSSGRGGGTQYF.

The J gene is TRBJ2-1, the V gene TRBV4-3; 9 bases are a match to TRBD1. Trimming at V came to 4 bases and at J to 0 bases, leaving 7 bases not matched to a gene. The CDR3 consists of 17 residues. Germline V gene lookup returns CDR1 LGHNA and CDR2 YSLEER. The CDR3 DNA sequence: TGCGCCAGCAGCCCTAACAGGGGGCTCCGCTCCTACAATGAGCAGTTCTTC. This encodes CASSPNRGLRSYNEQFF.

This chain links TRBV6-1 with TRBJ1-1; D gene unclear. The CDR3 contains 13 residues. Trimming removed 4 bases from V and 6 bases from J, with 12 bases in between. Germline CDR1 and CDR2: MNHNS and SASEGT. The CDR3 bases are TGTGCCAGCAGTGGCAGGCAACACGCTGAAGCTTTCTTT. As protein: CASSGRQHAEAFF.

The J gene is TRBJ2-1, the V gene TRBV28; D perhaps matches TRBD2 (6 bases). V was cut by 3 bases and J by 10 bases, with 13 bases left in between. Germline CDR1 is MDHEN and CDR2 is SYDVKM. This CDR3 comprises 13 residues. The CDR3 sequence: CASSFLTGLEQFF. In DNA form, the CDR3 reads TGTGCCAGCAGTTTTCTGACGGGACTGGAGCAGTTCTTC.

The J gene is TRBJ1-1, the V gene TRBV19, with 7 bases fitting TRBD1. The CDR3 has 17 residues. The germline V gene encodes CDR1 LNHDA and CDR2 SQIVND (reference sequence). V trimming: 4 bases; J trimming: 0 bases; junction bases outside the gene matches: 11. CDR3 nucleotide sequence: TGTGCCAGTAGTAGAGTTCGGGACAGAAGCATGAACACTGAAGCTTTCTTT. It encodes CASSRVRDRSMNTEAFF.

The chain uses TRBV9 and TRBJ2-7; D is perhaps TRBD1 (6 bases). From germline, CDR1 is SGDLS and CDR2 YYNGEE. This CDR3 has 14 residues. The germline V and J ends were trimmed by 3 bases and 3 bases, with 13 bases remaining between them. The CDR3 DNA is TGTGCCAGCAGCGCCCGGGACACCCTCTACGAGCAGTACTTC. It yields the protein CASSARDTLYEQYF.

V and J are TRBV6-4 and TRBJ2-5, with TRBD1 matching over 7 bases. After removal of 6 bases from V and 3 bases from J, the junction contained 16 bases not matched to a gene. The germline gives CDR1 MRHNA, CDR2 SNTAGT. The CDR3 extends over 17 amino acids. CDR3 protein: CASRVCPGQRKEETQYF. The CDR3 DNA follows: TGTGCCAGCAGGGTATGTCCGGGACAGCGAAAAGAAGAGACCCAGTACTTC.

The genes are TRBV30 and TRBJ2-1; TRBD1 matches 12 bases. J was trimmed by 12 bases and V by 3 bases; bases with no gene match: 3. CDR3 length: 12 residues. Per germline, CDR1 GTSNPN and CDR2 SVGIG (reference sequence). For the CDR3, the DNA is TGTGCCTGGAGGGGGACAGGGGGCGGGCAGTTCTTC. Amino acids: CAWRGTGGGQFF.

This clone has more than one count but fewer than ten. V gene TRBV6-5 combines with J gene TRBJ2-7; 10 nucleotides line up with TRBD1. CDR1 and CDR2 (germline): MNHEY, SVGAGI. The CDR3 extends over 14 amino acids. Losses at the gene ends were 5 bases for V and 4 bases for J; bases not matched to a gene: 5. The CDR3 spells CASSRPGQGYEQYF. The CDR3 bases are TGTGCCAGCAGTCGCCCGGGACAGGGGTACGAGCAGTACTTC.

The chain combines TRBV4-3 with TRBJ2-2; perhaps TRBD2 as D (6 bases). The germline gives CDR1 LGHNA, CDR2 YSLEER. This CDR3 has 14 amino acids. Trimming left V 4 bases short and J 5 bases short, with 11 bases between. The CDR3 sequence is CASSPRLETGELFF. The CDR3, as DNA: TGCGCCAGCAGCCCGCGACTAGAAACCGGGGAGCTGTTTTTT.

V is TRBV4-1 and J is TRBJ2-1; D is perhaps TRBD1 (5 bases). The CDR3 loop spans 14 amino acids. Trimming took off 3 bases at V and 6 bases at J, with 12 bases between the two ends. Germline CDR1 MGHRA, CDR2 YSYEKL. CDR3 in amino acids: CASSQPRQINEQFF. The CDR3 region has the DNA TGCGCCAGCAGCCAGCCCAGACAGATCAATGAGCAGTTCTTC.

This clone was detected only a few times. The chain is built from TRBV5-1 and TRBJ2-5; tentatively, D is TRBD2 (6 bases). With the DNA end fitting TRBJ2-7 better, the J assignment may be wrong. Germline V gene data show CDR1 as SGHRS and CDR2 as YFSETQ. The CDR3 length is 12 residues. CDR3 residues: CASSWDFYEQYF. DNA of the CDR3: TGCGCCAGCAGCTGGGACTTTTACGAGCAGTACTTC.

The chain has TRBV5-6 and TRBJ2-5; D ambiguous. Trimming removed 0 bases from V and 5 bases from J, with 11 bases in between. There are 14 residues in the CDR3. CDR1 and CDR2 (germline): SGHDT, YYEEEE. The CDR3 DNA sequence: TGTGCCAGCAGCTTGGGTTACACGATGGAGACCCAGTACTTC. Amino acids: CASSLGYTMETQYF.

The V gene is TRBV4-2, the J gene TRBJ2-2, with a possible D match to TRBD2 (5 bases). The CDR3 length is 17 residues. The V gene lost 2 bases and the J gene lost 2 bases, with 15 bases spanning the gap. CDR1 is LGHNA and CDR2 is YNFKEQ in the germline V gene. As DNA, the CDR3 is TGTGCCAGCAGCCAAAAGGGAGCGGAAATAAACACCGGGGAGCTGTTTTTT. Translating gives CASSQKGAEINTGELFF.

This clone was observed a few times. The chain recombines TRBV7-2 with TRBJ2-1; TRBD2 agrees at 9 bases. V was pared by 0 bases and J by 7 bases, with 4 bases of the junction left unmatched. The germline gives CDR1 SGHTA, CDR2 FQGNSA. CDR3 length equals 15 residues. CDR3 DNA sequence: TGTGCCAGCAGCTTAGCGCTTACTAGCGGGAATGAGCAGTTCTTC. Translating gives CASSLALTSGNEQFF.

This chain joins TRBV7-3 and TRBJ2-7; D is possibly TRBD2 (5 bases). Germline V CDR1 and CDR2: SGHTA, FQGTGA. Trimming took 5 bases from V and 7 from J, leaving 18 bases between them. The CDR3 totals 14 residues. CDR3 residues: CASSLAGGMREQYF. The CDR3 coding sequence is TGTGCCAGCAGCCTCGCGGGTGGGATGAGGGAGCAGTACTTC.

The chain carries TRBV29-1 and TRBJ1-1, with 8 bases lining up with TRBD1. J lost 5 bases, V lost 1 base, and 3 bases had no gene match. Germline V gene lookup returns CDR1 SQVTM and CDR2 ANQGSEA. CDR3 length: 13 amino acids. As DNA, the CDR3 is TGCAGCGTTGAAGGACAGGGGAGAACTGAAGCTTTCTTT. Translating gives CSVEGQGRTEAFF.

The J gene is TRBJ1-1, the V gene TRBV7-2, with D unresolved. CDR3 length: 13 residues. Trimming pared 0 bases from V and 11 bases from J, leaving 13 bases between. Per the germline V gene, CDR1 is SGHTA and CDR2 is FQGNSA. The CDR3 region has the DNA TGTGCCAGCAGCTTAGCGGTATACCCGGAGGCTTTCTTT. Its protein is CASSLAVYPEAFF.

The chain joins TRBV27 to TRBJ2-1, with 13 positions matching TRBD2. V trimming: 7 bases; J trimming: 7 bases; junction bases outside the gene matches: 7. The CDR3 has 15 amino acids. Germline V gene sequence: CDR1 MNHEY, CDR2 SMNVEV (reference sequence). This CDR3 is CASTPGLAGVNEQFF. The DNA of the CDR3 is TGTGCCAGCACTCCAGGACTAGCGGGAGTAAATGAGCAGTTCTTC.

As DNA, the CDR3 is TGTGCCAGCAGCTTGGGGACGACAGGGGTCCACGAGCAGTACTTC. This encodes CASSLGTTGVHEQYF. V is TRBV7-9 and J is TRBJ2-7; 8 bases align to TRBD1. Germline trimming cut 3 bases from V and 5 bases from J; bases unmatched to any gene: 9. Germline V gene lookup returns CDR1 SEHNR and CDR2 FQNEAQ (reference sequence). The length of the CDR3 is 15 residues.

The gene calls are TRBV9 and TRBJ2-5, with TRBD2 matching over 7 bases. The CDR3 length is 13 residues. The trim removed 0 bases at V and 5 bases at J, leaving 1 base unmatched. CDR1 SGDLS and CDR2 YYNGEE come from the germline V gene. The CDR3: CASSVDSGETQYF. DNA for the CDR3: TGTGCCAGCAGCGTAGATAGCGGGGAGACCCAGTACTTC.

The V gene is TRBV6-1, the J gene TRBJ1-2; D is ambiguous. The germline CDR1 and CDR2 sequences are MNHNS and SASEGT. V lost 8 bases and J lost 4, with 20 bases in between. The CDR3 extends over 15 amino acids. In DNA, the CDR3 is TGTGCCAGCGTACCAGCAGGCGTACTCTTCTATGGCTACACCTTC. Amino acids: CASVPAGVLFYGYTF.

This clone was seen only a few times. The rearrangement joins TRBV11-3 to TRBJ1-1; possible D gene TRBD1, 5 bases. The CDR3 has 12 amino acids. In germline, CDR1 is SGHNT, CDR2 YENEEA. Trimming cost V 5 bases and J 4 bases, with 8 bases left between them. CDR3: CASSGGGTEAFF. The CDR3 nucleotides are TGTGCCAGCAGCGGGGGGGGCACTGAAGCTTTCTTT.